This T cell receptor beta chain stems from a study of molecular identifiers for immune sequencing clone quantification. The V segment lost 4 bases and the J segment 5 bases; nucleotides outside the gene matches: 2. The CDR3 has 12 residues. The germline gives CDR1 PRHDT, CDR2 FYEKMQ (reference sequence). TCRdb passed the PCR reads through MiXCR, listing each CDR3 protein once. The sample has about 630,000 distinct CDR3 sequences; about 25% are singletons. As to this clonotype: A much larger clone differs by one base, so this may be a read error.

V is TRBV13 and J is TRBJ2-7, with 7 bases lining up with TRBD2. The sample was naive CD8+ T cells from blood, with Jurkat cell RNA spiked in. Subset specified: FACS-sorted CD8+CD4-CCR7+CD45RA+ naive T cells. This TCR was sampled from a human donor in good health. Some libraries in this study had Jurkat cell RNA spiked in. CDR3 bases: TGTGCCAGCAGCTCGGCGGGGGACGAGCAGTACTTC. This encodes CASSSAGDEQYF.